These 9 T cell receptor beta chains originate from one sample sequenced in a study of CD8+ T cells in alopecia areata. Extraction of RNA preceded its reverse transcription into cDNA, which served as the sequencing template. Clones were sequenced by immunoSEQ multiplex PCR, and TCRdb holds only the in-frame ones, with some missing. Of under 4,500 clones listed, 65% to 75% are singletons. Specified treatment: oral pan-JAK inhibitor, 5-10 mg twice daily. Collected material from alopecia areata patients comprised lesional scalp punch biopsies and peripheral blood. The sequences come from skin, collected at week 24, from a patient treated with tofacitinib. The receptors were gathered from a human donor with alopecia areata.

By proportion, this clone is large. The chain recombines TRBV23-1 with TRBJ2-1; D is possibly TRBD1 or TRBD2 (5 bases each). TRBV23-1 is assigned to the ORF class and has an uncertain function. The germline V and J ends were trimmed by 4 bases and 4 bases, with 8 bases remaining between them. The CDR3 extends over 13 amino acids. This CDR3 is CASSRREYNEQFF. Here the CDR3 DNA reads TGCGCCAGCAGTCGCAGGGAGTACAATGAGCAGTTCTTC.

The rearrangement joins TRBV4-1 to TRBJ2-7; no reliable D call. Germline assignment: CDR1 MGHRA and CDR2 YSYEKL. The CDR3 is made up of 13 amino acids. The V end lost 8 bases, the J end lost 4 bases, and 15 bases lay between the germline ends. CDR3 protein: CASGLGWGYEQYF. The CDR3 DNA reads as TGCGCCAGCGGCCTCGGTTGGGGATACGAGCAGTACTTC.

This clone showed up just once. The V gene is TRBV18, the J gene TRBJ1-6; 7 positions match TRBD1. J was trimmed by 8 bases and V by 8 bases; bases with no gene match: 9. CDR3 length: 14 amino acids. Germline CDR1 and CDR2: KGHSH and LQKENI. CDR3 region: CASGPGQNDSPLHF. DNA of the CDR3: TGTGCCAGCGGGCCGGGACAGAATGATTCACCCCTCCACTTT. Using reference TRBV18 and TRBJ1-6 for the parts outside the CDR3, the full variable domain is NAGVMQNPRHLVRRRGQEARLRCSPMKGHSHVYWYRQLPEEGLKFMVYLQKENIIDESGMPKERFSAEFPKEGPSILRIQQVVRGDSAAYFCASGPGQNDSPLHFGNGTRLTVT.

This clone has a single count. The chain is built from TRBV5-1 and TRBJ2-3; 9 bases fit TRBD1. Losses at the gene ends were 5 bases for V and 5 bases for J; bases not matched to a gene: 9. The CDR3 is 15 residues long. Germline CDR1 SGHRS, CDR2 YFSETQ. The CDR3 coding sequence is TGCGCCAGCAGTTCCGGACAGGGGATCATAGATACGCAGTATTTT. Amino acids: CASSSGQGIIDTQYF.

The J gene is TRBJ2-1, the V gene TRBV15; 7 bases are shared with TRBD2. With 2 bases clipped from V and 4 bases from J, the junction kept 8 bases outside the gene matches. Germline CDR1 LNHNV, CDR2 YYDKDF (reference sequence). The CDR3 is 16 amino acids. CDR3 amino acids: CATSRKSSGLYNEQFF. The CDR3 bases are TGTGCCACCAGCAGAAAGTCTAGCGGCCTATACAATGAGCAGTTCTTC. The full variable domain, its missing parts supplied by reference TRBV15 and TRBJ2-1, is DAMVIQNPRYQVTQFGKPVTLSCSQTLNHNVMYWYQQKSSQAPKLLFHYYDKDFNNEADTPDNFQSRRPNTSFCFLDIRSPGLGDTAMYLCATSRKSSGLYNEQFFGPGTRLTVL.

The chain employs TRBV23-1 and TRBJ2-7, with D possibly being TRBD1 (5 bases). TRBV23-1 is labeled an ORF, and its function is uncertain. Trimming removed 0 bases from V and 2 bases from J, with 14 bases in between. There are 16 residues in the CDR3. DNA of the CDR3: TGCGCCAGCAGTCAATCGGAGACAGTGCTAACCTACGAGCAGTACTTC. This codes for CASSQSETVLTYEQYF.

The chain carries TRBV9 and TRBJ2-4, with D possibly being TRBD2 (6 bases). CDR3 size: 15 residues. The germline V gene has CDR1 SGDLS and CDR2 YYNGEE. Trimming cost V 4 bases and J 3 bases, with 14 bases left between them. The CDR3, as DNA: TGTGCCAGCAGCCGGGGAGGCTACGGCAAAAACATTCAGTACTTC. Protein: CASSRGGYGKNIQYF.

By sample share, this clone is large. CDR3 bases: TGTGCCAGCAGCCAAAACACCGGGGAGCTGTTTTTT. Translation gives CASSQNTGELFF. The V and J genes are TRBV27 and TRBJ2-2; D call uncertain. The germline gives CDR1 MNHEY, CDR2 SMNVEV (reference sequence). The CDR3 contains 12 residues. V dropped 6 bases and J dropped 2 bases, with 4 bases sitting between them.

A single count supports this clone. In DNA form, the CDR3 reads TGCGCCAGCAGCCAAATCCGCGGAGCCCAAGAGACCCAGTACTTC. It translates to CASSQIRGAQETQYF. The V gene is TRBV4-1, the J gene TRBJ2-5; D not certain. This CDR3 has 15 amino acids. Germline V gene sequence: CDR1 MGHRA, CDR2 YSYEKL. Trimming took 2 bases from V and 1 from J, leaving 11 bases between them.